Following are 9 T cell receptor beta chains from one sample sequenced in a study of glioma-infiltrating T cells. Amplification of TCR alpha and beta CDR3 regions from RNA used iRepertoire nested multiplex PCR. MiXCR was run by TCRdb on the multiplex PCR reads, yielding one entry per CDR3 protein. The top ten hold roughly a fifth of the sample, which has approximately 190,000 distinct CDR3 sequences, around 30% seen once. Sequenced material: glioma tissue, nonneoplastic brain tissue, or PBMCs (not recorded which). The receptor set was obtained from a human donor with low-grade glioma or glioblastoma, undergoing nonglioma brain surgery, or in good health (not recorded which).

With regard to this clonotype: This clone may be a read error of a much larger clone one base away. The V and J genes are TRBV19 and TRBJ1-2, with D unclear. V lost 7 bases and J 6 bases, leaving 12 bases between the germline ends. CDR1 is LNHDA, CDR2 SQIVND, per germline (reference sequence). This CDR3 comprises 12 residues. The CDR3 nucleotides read TGTGCCAGTATCCTACAGCGAGATGGCTACACCTTC. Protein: CASILQRDGYTF.

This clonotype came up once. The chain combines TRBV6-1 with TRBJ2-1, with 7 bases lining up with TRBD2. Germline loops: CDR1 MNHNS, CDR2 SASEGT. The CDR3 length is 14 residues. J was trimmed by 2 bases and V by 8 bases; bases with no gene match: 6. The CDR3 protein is CASSASGTYNEQFF. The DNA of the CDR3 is TGTGCCAGCTCGGCTAGCGGAACCTACAATGAGCAGTTCTTC.

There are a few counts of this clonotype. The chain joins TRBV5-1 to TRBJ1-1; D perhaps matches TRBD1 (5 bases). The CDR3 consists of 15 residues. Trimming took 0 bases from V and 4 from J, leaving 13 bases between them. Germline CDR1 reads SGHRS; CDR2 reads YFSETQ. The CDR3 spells CASSLGSGTGTEAFF. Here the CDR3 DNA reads TGCGCCAGCAGCTTGGGATCTGGGACGGGCACTGAAGCTTTCTTT.

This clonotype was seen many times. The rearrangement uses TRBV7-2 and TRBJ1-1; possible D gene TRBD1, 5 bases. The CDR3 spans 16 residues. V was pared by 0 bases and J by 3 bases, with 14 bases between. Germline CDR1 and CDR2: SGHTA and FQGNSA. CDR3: CASSLATRAGDTEAFF. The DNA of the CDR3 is TGTGCCAGCAGCTTAGCCACTCGGGCGGGGGACACTGAAGCTTTCTTT.

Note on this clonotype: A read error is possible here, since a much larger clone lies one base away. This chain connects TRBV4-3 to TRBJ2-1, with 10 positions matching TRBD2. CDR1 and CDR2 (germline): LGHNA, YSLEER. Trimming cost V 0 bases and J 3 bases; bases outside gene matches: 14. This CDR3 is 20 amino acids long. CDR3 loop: CASSQDGPAGGFGFYNEQFF. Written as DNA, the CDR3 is TGCGCCAGCAGCCAAGATGGCCCAGCGGGAGGGTTTGGCTTCTACAATGAGCAGTTCTTC.

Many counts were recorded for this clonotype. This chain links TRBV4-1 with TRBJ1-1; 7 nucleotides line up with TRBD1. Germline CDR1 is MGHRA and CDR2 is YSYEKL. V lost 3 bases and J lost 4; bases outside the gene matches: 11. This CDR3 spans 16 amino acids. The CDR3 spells CASSQGFMTGSTEAFF. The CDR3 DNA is TGCGCCAGCAGCCAGGGATTTATGACAGGGTCCACTGAAGCTTTCTTT.

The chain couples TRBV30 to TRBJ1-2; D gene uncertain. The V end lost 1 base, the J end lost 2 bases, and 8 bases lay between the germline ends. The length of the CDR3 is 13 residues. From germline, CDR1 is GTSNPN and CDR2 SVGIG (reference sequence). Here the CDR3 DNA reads TGTGCCTGGAGTGGCCAAGTGAACTATGGCTACACCTTC. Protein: CAWSGQVNYGYTF.

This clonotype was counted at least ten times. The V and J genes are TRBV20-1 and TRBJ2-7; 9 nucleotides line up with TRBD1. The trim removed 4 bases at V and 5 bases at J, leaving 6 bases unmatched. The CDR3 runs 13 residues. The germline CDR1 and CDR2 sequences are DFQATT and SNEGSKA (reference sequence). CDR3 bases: TGCAGTGCTACCCGGGACAGGGACGACGAGCAGTACTTC. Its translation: CSATRDRDDEQYF.

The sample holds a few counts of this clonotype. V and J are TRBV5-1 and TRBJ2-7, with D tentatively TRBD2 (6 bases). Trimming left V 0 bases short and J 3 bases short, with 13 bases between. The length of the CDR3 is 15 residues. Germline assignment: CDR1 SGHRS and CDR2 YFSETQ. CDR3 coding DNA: TGCGCCAGCAGCTTGGCCGGGGGAAACGGCTACGAGCAGTACTTC. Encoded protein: CASSLAGGNGYEQYF.